Each of the 7 T cell receptor beta chains below was sequenced from the same sample in a study of T cell responses to AZD1222 COVID-19 vaccine. TCRdb keeps only in-frame clones here, not all; method: immunoSEQ multiplex PCR. The data contain more than 150,000 clones, about 92% of them seen just once; the ten biggest clones take up about 10%. The starting material was peripheral blood, obtained on day 0 of AZD1222 vaccination. These receptors were obtained from an adult in good health.

The V and J genes are TRBV18 and TRBJ1-5, with 8 bases matching TRBD1. Trimming took 6 bases from V and 4 from J; bases not matched to a gene: 5. CDR3 length: 14 amino acids. CDR1 and CDR2 (germline): KGHSH, LQKENI. As DNA, the CDR3 is TGTGCCAGCTCCCCGGGACAGGAGAATCAGCCCCAGCATTTT. As protein: CASSPGQENQPQHF.

This rearrangement joins TRBV6-1 to TRBJ1-2; TRBD1 is a possible D gene (6 bases). Germline loops: CDR1 MNHNS, CDR2 SASEGT. Trimming removed 2 bases from V and 4 bases from J, with 11 bases in between. There are 14 residues in the CDR3. Here the CDR3 DNA reads TGTGCCAGCAGTGAATCCCGGGGGGCCTATGGCTACACCTTC. As protein: CASSESRGAYGYTF.

The genes are TRBV11-2 and TRBJ2-5, with TRBD2 identical over 16 bases. The CDR3 has 17 residues. V was clipped by 5 bases and J by 4 bases; unmatched bases: 7. Germline assignment: CDR1 SGHAT and CDR2 FQNNGV. CDR3 nucleotide sequence: TGTGCCAGCAGCCCGGGACTAGCGGGAGGGCTAGGAGAGACCCAGTACTTC. As protein: CASSPGLAGGLGETQYF.

The CDR3 DNA sequence: TGTGCCAGCAGTTTATTGACAGGGAACAATCAGCCCCAGCATTTT. Encoded protein: CASSLLTGNNQPQHF. The J gene is TRBJ1-5, the V gene TRBV28; TRBD1 matches at 7 bases. The germline V gene encodes CDR1 MDHEN and CDR2 SYDVKM. CDR3 size: 15 residues. The junction had 3 bases not matched to a gene; V was cut back by 1 base and J by 3 bases.

The V gene is TRBV7-9, the J gene TRBJ1-6; D is unclear. CDR3 length equals 15 residues. V was cut by 6 bases and J by 5 bases, with 14 bases left in between. Germline values: CDR1 SEHNR, CDR2 FQNEAQ (reference sequence). CDR3 in amino acids: CASSFSGLDNSPLHF. The CDR3 DNA follows: TGTGCCAGCAGTTTCTCCGGCCTAGATAATTCACCCCTCCACTTT.

The chain has TRBV2 and TRBJ2-3; 8 bases fit TRBD2. The germline CDR1 and CDR2 sequences are SNHLY and FYNNEI. After removal of 5 bases from V and 1 base from J, the junction contained 5 bases not matched to a gene. This CDR3 comprises 15 residues. CDR3 DNA: TGTGCCAGCAGTTTTACTAGCGGTGGCACAGATACGCAGTATTTT. This encodes CASSFTSGGTDTQYF.

This chain links TRBV7-9 with TRBJ2-5; D perhaps matches TRBD1 (6 bases). In germline, CDR1 is SEHNR, CDR2 FQNEAQ (reference sequence). There are 16 residues in the CDR3. The V gene lost 0 bases and the J gene lost 5 bases, with 16 bases spanning the gap. The CDR3 DNA sequence: TGTGCCAGCAGCTTAGCGGTCAGGGGACGTAAGGAGACCCAGTACTTC. Residues: CASSLAVRGRKETQYF. Together with reference TRBV7-9 and TRBJ2-5, the CDR3 gives the full variable domain: DTGVSQNPRHKITKRGQNVTFRCDPISEHNRLYWYRQTLGQGPEFLTYFQNEAQLEKSRLLSDRFSAERPKGSFSTLEIQRTEQGDSAMYLCASSLAVRGRKETQYFGPGTRLLVL.